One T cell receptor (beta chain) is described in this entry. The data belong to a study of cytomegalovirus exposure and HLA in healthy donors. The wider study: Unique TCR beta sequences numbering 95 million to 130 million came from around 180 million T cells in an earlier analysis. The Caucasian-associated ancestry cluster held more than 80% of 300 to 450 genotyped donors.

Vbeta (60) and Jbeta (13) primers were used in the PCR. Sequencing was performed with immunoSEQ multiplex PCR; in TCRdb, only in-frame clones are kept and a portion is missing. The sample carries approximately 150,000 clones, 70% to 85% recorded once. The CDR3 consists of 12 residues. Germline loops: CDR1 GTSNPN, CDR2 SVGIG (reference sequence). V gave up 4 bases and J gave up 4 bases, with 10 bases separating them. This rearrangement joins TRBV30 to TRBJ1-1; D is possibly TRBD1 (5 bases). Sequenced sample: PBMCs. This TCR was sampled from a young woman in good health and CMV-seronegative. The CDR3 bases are TGTGCCTGGAAACAGGAGGGCACTGAAGCTTTCTTT. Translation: CAWKQEGTEAFF.